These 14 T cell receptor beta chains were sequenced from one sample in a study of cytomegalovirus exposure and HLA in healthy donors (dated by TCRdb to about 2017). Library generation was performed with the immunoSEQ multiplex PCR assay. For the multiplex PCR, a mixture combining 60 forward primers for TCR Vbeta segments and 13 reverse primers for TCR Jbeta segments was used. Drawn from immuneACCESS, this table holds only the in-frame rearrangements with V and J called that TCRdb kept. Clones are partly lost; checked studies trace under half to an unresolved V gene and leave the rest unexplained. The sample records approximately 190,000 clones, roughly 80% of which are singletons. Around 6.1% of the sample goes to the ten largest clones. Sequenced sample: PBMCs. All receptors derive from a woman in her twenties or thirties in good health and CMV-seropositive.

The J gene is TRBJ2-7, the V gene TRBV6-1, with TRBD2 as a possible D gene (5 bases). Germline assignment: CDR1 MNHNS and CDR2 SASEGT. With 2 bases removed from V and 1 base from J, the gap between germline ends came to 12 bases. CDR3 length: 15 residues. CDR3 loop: CASSESPQRSYEQYF. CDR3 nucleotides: TGTGCCAGCAGTGAATCCCCCCAGCGGTCCTACGAGCAGTACTTC.

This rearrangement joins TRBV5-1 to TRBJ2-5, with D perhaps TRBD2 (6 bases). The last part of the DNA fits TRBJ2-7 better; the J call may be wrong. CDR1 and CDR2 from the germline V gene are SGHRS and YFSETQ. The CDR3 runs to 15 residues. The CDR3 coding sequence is TGCGCCAGCAGCTTCTCCCGGGGGAGTTTCTACGAGCAGTACTTC. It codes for CASSFSRGSFYEQYF.

Written as DNA, the CDR3 is TGCGCCAGCAGCCTTCTCTCCGGGGGACCCACAGATACGCAGTATTTT. Translated, it gives CASSLLSGGPTDTQYF. The V call is TRBV4-3, the J call TRBJ2-3, with D perhaps matching TRBD2 (6 bases). Looked up from germline, CDR1 is LGHNA and CDR2 is YSLEER. CDR3 size: 16 residues. The V gene lost 4 bases and the J gene lost 2 bases, with 16 bases spanning the gap.

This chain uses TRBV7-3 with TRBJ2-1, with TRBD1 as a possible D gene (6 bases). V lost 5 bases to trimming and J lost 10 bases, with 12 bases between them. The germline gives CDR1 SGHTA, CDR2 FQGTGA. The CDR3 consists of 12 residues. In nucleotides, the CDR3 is TGTGCCAGCAGCATGCAGGGGCGAGAGCAGTTCTTC. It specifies CASSMQGREQFF.

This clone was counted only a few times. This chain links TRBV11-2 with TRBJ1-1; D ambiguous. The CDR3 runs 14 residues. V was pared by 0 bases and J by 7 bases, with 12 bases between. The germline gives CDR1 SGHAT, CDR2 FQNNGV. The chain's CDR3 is CASSLDPVLSEAFF. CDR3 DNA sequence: TGTGCCAGCAGCTTAGATCCAGTCTTAAGTGAAGCTTTCTTT. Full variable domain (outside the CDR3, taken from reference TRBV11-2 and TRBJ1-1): EAGVAQSPRYKIIEKRQSVAFWCNPISGHATLYWYQQILGQGPKLLIQFQNNGVVDDSQLPKDRFSAERLKGVDSTLKIQPAKLEDSAVYLCASSLDPVLSEAFFGQGTRLTVV.

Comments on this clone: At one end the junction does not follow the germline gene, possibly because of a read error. This CDR3 is CASSFTGTGLMETQYF. The CDR3 nucleotides are TGTGCTAGCAGCTTTACGGGGACAGGGCTAATGGAGACCCAGTACTTC. The chain recombines TRBV7-7 with TRBJ2-5; 9 bases map to TRBD1. Germline CDR1 is SSHAT and CDR2 is FNYEAQ (reference sequence). The CDR3 loop spans 16 amino acids.

The CDR3 reads CASRPTGNTEAFF. In DNA, the CDR3 is TGTGCCAGCCGCCCGACAGGGAACACTGAAGCTTTCTTT. The chain employs TRBV6-1 and TRBJ1-1; TRBD1 is a possible D gene (6 bases). The V end lost 8 bases, the J end lost 1 base, and 11 bases lay between the germline ends. Germline V gene sequence: CDR1 MNHNS, CDR2 SASEGT. The CDR3 totals 13 residues.

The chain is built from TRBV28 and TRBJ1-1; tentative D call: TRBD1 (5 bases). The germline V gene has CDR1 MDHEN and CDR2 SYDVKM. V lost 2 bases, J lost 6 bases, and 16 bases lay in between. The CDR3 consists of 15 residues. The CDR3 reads CASSLQAGQTPEAFF. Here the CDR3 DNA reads TGTGCCAGCAGTTTACAGGCGGGGCAGACCCCTGAAGCTTTCTTT.

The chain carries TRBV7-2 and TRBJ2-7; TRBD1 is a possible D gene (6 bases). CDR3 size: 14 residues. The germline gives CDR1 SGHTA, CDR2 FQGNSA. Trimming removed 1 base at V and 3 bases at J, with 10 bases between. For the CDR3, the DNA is TGTGCCAGCAGCTTAGTTACAGGGAGCTACGAGCAGTACTTC. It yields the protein CASSLVTGSYEQYF.

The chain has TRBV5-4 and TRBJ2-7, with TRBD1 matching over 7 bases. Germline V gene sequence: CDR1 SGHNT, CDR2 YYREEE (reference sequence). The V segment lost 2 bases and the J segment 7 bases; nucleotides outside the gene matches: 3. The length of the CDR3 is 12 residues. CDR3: CASSLTGVEQYF. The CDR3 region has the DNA TGTGCCAGCAGCTTAACAGGGGTGGAGCAGTACTTC.

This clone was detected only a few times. CDR3 loop: CASSPTGAGGDTQYF. The CDR3 DNA reads as TGTGCCAGCTCACCCACAGGGGCGGGTGGAGATACGCAGTATTTT. The V call is TRBV18, the J call TRBJ2-3, with 7 bases aligning to TRBD1. V shed 3 bases and J 5 bases; nucleotides not matched to a gene: 8. The CDR3 consists of 15 residues. The germline CDR1 and CDR2 sequences are KGHSH and LQKENI.

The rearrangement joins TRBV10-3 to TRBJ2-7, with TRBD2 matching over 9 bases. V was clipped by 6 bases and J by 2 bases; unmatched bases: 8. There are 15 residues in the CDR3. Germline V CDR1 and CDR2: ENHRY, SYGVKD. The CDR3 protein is CAIREPSGETYEQYF. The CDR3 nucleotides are TGTGCCATCAGAGAACCTAGCGGGGAGACCTACGAGCAGTACTTC.

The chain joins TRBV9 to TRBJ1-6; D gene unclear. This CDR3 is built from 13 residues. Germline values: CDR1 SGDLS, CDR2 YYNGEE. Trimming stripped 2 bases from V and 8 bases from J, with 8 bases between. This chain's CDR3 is CASSVSDYSPLHF. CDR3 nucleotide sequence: TGTGCCAGCAGCGTCTCCGACTATTCACCCCTCCACTTT.

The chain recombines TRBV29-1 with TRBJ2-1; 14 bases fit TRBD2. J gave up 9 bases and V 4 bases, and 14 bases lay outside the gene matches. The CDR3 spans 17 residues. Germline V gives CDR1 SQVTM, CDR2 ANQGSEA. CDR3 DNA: TGCAGCGTTGTAAGACTAGCGGGGGGGCTACTAAACACTGAGCAGTTCTTC. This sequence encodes CSVVRLAGGLLNTEQFF.